Each of the 30 T cell receptor beta chains below was sequenced from the same sample in a study of blood T cell repertoires in COVID-19. Repertoires were generated with immunoSEQ multiplex PCR, while TCRdb's copy carries only in-frame clones and drops some. This table has about 480,000 clones, 88% appearing once. The sequencing sample was made of PBMCs or T cells enriched from blood (not recorded which). The receptors originated from a woman aged 35 to 49 who had recovered from COVID-19.

The chain employs TRBV5-1 and TRBJ1-1; D might be TRBD1 (5 bases). The V gene's germline CDR1 is SGHRS and CDR2 YFSETQ. This CDR3 contains 15 residues. Trimming shortened V by 1 base and J by 1 base, and 11 bases separated the two germline ends. The CDR3 loop is CASSLNGGTNTEAFF. CDR3 DNA: TGCGCCAGCAGCTTGAATGGAGGGACGAACACTGAAGCTTTCTTT.

The genes are TRBV7-8 and TRBJ1-3; 9 nucleotides agree with TRBD1. V lost 0 bases, J lost 3 bases, and 6 bases stayed unmatched. The CDR3 has 17 amino acids. CDR1 SGHVS and CDR2 FQNEAQ come from the germline V gene. The CDR3, as DNA: TGTGCCAGCAGCTTAGCGGGGGGACAGGGCAGTGGAAACACCATATATTTT. Its protein product is CASSLAGGQGSGNTIYF.

V gene TRBV6-5 combines with J gene TRBJ1-6, with D uncertain. The CDR3 extends over 14 amino acids. The germline gives CDR1 MNHEY, CDR2 SVGAGI. V shed 6 bases and J shed 10 bases, with 16 bases lying between them. The CDR3 loop reads CASSRDIIASPLHF. Here the CDR3 DNA reads TGTGCCAGCAGCCGCGACATAATTGCGTCACCCCTCCACTTT.

The rearrangement uses TRBV7-2 and TRBJ1-5; D is possibly TRBD1 (5 bases). Trimming removed 3 bases from V and 5 bases from J, with 14 bases in between. CDR1 and CDR2 (germline): SGHTA, FQGNSA. This CDR3 has 15 amino acids. DNA for the CDR3: TGTGCCAGCAGCTTGGTCTGGGACTCCTATCAGCCCCAGCATTTT. Protein: CASSLVWDSYQPQHF.

V gene TRBV19 combines with J gene TRBJ2-1, with 13 nucleotides matching TRBD2. The CDR3 totals 17 residues. Germline CDR1 is LNHDA and CDR2 is SQIVND (reference sequence). The V gene end was trimmed by 3 bases and the J gene end by 10 bases; junction bases not matched to a gene: 12. The DNA of the CDR3 is TGTGCCAGTAGTATCCCACCGGGACTAGCGGGGTTGCAAGAGCAGTTCTTC. Protein: CASSIPPGLAGLQEQFF.

V and J are TRBV29-1 and TRBJ2-5; possible D gene TRBD1, 5 bases. Germline lookup yields CDR1 SQVTM and CDR2 ANQGSEA. The V and J ends lost 6 bases and 2 bases respectively, with 10 bases between them. This CDR3 is built from 12 residues. The CDR3 region is CSVRQSQETQYF. DNA of the CDR3: TGCAGCGTAAGACAGTCTCAAGAGACCCAGTACTTC.

The V and J genes are TRBV12-3 or TRBV12-4 and TRBJ2-1; no definite D call. V lost 5 bases to trimming and J lost 7 bases, with 9 bases between them. This CDR3 comprises 12 residues. The CDR3, as DNA: TGTGCCAGCAGTCCCGAGAGGAATGAGCAGTTCTTC. As protein: CASSPERNEQFF.

The chain carries TRBV4-2 and TRBJ2-2, with 9 bases that match TRBD2. The V gene end was trimmed by 5 bases and the J gene end by 2 bases; junction bases not matched to a gene: 3. The CDR3 consists of 15 residues. CDR1 LGHNA and CDR2 YNFKEQ come from the germline V gene. CDR3 in amino acids: CASSGGRGNTGELFF. The CDR3 coding sequence is TGTGCCAGCAGCGGCGGGAGGGGTAACACCGGGGAGCTGTTTTTT.

This clone was observed a handful of times. The J gene is TRBJ2-2, the V gene TRBV6-2 or TRBV6-3; possibly TRBD2 for D (6 bases). This CDR3 has 14 residues. V dropped 4 bases and J dropped 4 bases, with 10 bases sitting between them. Germline-derived CDR1 and CDR2 are MNHEY and SVGEGT. CDR3 bases: TGTGCCAGCAGTTCTCTACTAGCCACCGGGGAGCTGTTTTTT. Amino acid sequence: CASSSLLATGELFF.

The J gene is TRBJ2-5, the V gene TRBV11-2; possibly TRBD1 for D (5 bases). The CDR3 spans 13 residues. Trimming removed 5 bases from V and 5 bases from J, with 12 bases in between. Per the germline V gene, CDR1 is SGHAT and CDR2 is FQNNGV. CDR3 nucleotide sequence: TGTGCCAGCAGCCCTCCAGGGCGGGAGACCCAGTACTTC. It yields the protein CASSPPGRETQYF.

This clone was recorded once. The chain employs TRBV11-3 and TRBJ2-1, with D possibly TRBD1 on 5 matching bases. The germline V gene encodes CDR1 SGHNT and CDR2 YENEEA. V was clipped by 4 bases and J by 2 bases, with 18 bases between them. CDR3 size: 17 residues. The CDR3 spells CASSSSIGRATYNEQFF. In DNA, the CDR3 is TGTGCCAGCAGCTCCTCCATAGGCAGGGCGACCTACAATGAGCAGTTCTTC.

The count of this clone is one. The chain couples TRBV28 to TRBJ1-2, with TRBD1 matching 10 bases. The junction had 6 bases not matched to a gene; V was cut back by 8 bases and J by 0 bases. CDR1 is MDHEN, CDR2 SYDVKM, per germline. The CDR3 spans 15 residues. CDR3 nucleotide sequence: TGTGCCAGCGGACAGGGGGTACGAGCTAACTATGGCTACACCTTC. Translation gives CASGQGVRANYGYTF.

The chain couples TRBV7-2 to TRBJ1-2; TRBD1 aligns across 7 bases. V lost 3 bases and J lost 4; bases outside the gene matches: 5. Germline V CDR1 and CDR2: SGHTA, FQGNSA. CDR3 size: 14 residues. The CDR3 is CASSLSTGRYGYTF. The CDR3 DNA follows: TGTGCCAGCAGCTTGTCGACAGGGCGCTATGGCTACACCTTC. The full variable domain, its missing parts supplied by reference TRBV7-2 and TRBJ1-2, is GAGVSQSPSNKVTEKGKDVELRCDPISGHTALYWYRQSLGQGLEFLIYFQGNSAPDKSGLPSDRFSAERTGGSVSTLTIQRTQQEDSAVYLCASSLSTGRYGYTFGSGTRLTVV.

This chain links TRBV11-3 with TRBJ2-5; unclear D gene. The germline V gene has CDR1 SGHNT and CDR2 YENEEA. V was cut by 7 bases and J by 0 bases, with 9 bases left in between. The CDR3 has 13 amino acids. The CDR3 here is CASTLRDQETQYF. The CDR3 nucleotides are TGTGCCAGCACCCTTCGAGACCAAGAGACCCAGTACTTC.

The chain links TRBV6-5 to TRBJ2-7; no definite D call. V shed 6 bases and J shed 3 bases, with 6 bases lying between them. Per the germline V gene, CDR1 is MNHEY and CDR2 is SVGAGI. CDR3 length: 11 amino acids. The CDR3 spells CASRNSYEQYF. For the CDR3, the DNA is TGTGCCAGCAGGAACAGCTACGAGCAGTACTTC.

The gene calls are TRBV6-5 and TRBJ2-7; 8 nucleotides agree with TRBD2. The CDR3 spans 13 residues. Per germline, CDR1 MNHEY and CDR2 SVGAGI. Trimming at V came to 2 bases and at J to 6 bases, leaving 3 bases not matched to a gene. The CDR3 sequence is CASSYGGGSEQYF. Written as DNA, the CDR3 is TGTGCCAGCAGTTACGGCGGGGGGAGCGAGCAGTACTTC.

V usage is TRBV4-3 and J usage is TRBJ2-1; 7 bases are shared with TRBD1. Germline CDR1 reads LGHNA; CDR2 reads YSLEER. The CDR3 contains 17 residues. The ends lost 1 base at V and 3 bases at J; junction bases unmatched: 9. For the CDR3, the DNA is TGCGCCAGCAGCCAAGCAACAAGACAGGGCGGCTACAATGAGCAGTTCTTC. It translates to CASSQATRQGGYNEQFF.

The J gene is TRBJ1-1, the V gene TRBV12-3 or TRBV12-4; no definite D call. The CDR3 contains 13 residues. V was clipped by 6 bases and J by 3 bases, with 11 bases between them. The CDR3 reads CASSHIGDTEAFF. The CDR3 DNA is TGTGCCAGCAGCCATATCGGAGACACTGAAGCTTTCTTT.

This chain connects TRBV12-5 to TRBJ2-2; 7 positions match TRBD1. There are 17 residues in the CDR3. The V gene end was trimmed by 1 base and the J gene end by 1 base; junction bases not matched to a gene: 6. Per germline, CDR1 LGHNT and CDR2 FRNRAP. The CDR3 nucleotides are TGTGCTAGTGGTTTGGGACAGGGTATCCGGAACACCGGGGAGCTGTTTTTT. Translating it yields CASGLGQGIRNTGELFF.

The chain joins TRBV9 to TRBJ2-1; the match to TRBD2 covers 14 bases. This CDR3 has 16 residues. Germline V gene data show CDR1 as SGDLS and CDR2 as YYNGEE. V shed 4 bases, J shed 6 bases, and the junction held 6 bases outside the gene matches. CDR3 amino acids: CASSPGLAGVGNEQFF. The CDR3 DNA is TGTGCCAGCAGCCCGGGACTAGCGGGAGTAGGCAATGAGCAGTTCTTC.

J is TRBJ2-5 and V is TRBV4-2, with TRBD2 identical over 11 bases. The germline V gene has CDR1 LGHNA and CDR2 YNFKEQ. The CDR3 has 16 amino acids. Losses at the gene ends were 0 bases for V and 4 bases for J; bases not matched to a gene: 4. DNA for the CDR3: TGTGCCAGCAGCCAAGATCCAACTAGCGGGAGAGAGACCCAGTACTTC. Encoded protein: CASSQDPTSGRETQYF.

The rearrangement links TRBV30 to TRBJ2-1; 7 nucleotides line up with TRBD2. Trimming removed 0 bases from V and 6 bases from J; junction bases left unmatched: 5. CDR1 and CDR2 (germline): GTSNPN, SVGIG (reference sequence). This CDR3 region has 14 residues. The CDR3 is CAWSVGSGINEQFF. The CDR3, as DNA: TGTGCCTGGAGTGTGGGCAGCGGGATCAATGAGCAGTTCTTC.

This rearrangement joins TRBV24-1 to TRBJ1-2; weak D call: TRBD1 (5 bases). The V gene lost 5 bases and the J gene lost 6 bases, with 18 bases spanning the gap. Germline-derived CDR1 and CDR2 are KGHDR and SFDVKD. The CDR3 extends over 15 amino acids. CDR3: CATSGGPGKYDGYTF. The CDR3 DNA follows: TGTGCCACCAGTGGAGGACCAGGGAAATATGATGGCTACACCTTC.

The chain recombines TRBV19 with TRBJ2-3; D call uncertain. The CDR3 spans 15 residues. V lost 1 base, J lost 4 bases, and 12 bases lay in between. Germline V lookup: CDR1 LNHDA, CDR2 SQIVND (reference sequence). The CDR3 region is CASSIALVMADTQYF. CDR3 nucleotides: TGTGCCAGTAGTATAGCCCTAGTTATGGCAGATACGCAGTATTTT.

J is TRBJ2-7 and V is TRBV7-2, with TRBD1 matching over 9 bases. The CDR3 is 14 residues long. After removal of 10 bases from V and 8 bases from J, the junction contained 15 bases not matched to a gene. Per the germline V gene, CDR1 is SGHTA and CDR2 is FQGNSA. This CDR3 is CAITTGTGTTKQYF. As DNA, the CDR3 is TGTGCCATCACGACGGGGACAGGGACTACGAAGCAGTACTTC.

This rearrangement joins TRBV2 to TRBJ2-3, with D possibly matching TRBD1 (5 bases). The CDR3 spans 17 residues. V was cut by 1 base and J by 5 bases, with 19 bases left in between. Per germline, CDR1 SNHLY and CDR2 FYNNEI. As DNA, the CDR3 is TGTGCCAGCAGTGAAGGACGTACGGCGTTAAGGGGAGATACGCAGTATTTT. As protein: CASSEGRTALRGDTQYF.

The chain links TRBV15 to TRBJ2-7; D is unclear. V lost 0 bases to trimming and J lost 4 bases, with 7 bases between them. The V gene's germline CDR1 is LNHNV and CDR2 YYDKDF (reference sequence). The CDR3 runs 13 residues. CDR3 DNA sequence: TGTGCCACCAGCAGAGATCGTGAGTACGAGCAGTACTTC. The encoded protein is CATSRDREYEQYF.

This rearrangement joins TRBV10-3 to TRBJ1-1; TRBD1 matches 7 bases. Germline trimming cut 6 bases from V and 10 bases from J; bases unmatched to any gene: 17. Germline CDR1 and CDR2: ENHRY and SYGVKD. The CDR3 is 15 amino acids. Here the CDR3 reads CAISAISSGTESAFF. The CDR3 DNA reads TGTGCCATCAGCGCCATCTCTTCCGGGACAGAGTCAGCTTTCTTT.

V usage is TRBV7-9 and J usage is TRBJ2-5, with 7 bases fitting TRBD2. Germline V lookup: CDR1 SEHNR, CDR2 FQNEAQ (reference sequence). CDR3 length: 16 residues. V lost 2 bases and J lost 2; bases outside the gene matches: 8. CDR3: CASSLRVLAEQETQYF. As DNA, the CDR3 is TGTGCCAGCAGCTTACGGGTTCTAGCGGAGCAAGAGACCCAGTACTTC.

This chain uses TRBV11-3 with TRBJ2-7; 7 nucleotides align to TRBD1. The CDR3 is made up of 15 amino acids. Germline V gene sequence: CDR1 SGHNT, CDR2 YENEEA. V trimming: 0 bases; J trimming: 3 bases; junction bases outside the gene matches: 5. Written as DNA, the CDR3 is TGTGCCAGCAGCTTAGAGCTACAGGGGCGCTACGAGCAGTACTTC. Its translation is CASSLELQGRYEQYF.